Listed below are T cell receptor beta chains from one sample, sequenced in a study of T cell responses to AZD1222 COVID-19 vaccine. Some clones are missing from TCRdb's copy, which holds only in-frame ones; the method was immunoSEQ multiplex PCR. The sample shows roughly 160,000 clones, around 88% of them seen only once. The source material was peripheral blood, sampled 28 days after the second AZD1222 dose. Receptors originate from an adult who received the AZD1222 COVID-19 vaccine. Each CDR3 is given with its conserved first and last residue.

j_gene	v_gene	CDR3aa
TRBJ1-1	TRBV7-9	CASSLGPRGLSTEAFF
TRBJ2-7	TRBV19	CASSTSGQVAYEQYF
TRBJ2-2	TRBV7-2	CASSSLANTGELFF
TRBJ1-2	TRBV2	CASSDGQALYYGYTF
TRBJ2-4	TRBV29-1	CSVGGVSGSDIQYF
TRBJ1-5	TRBV2	CASSPTGGSNQPQHF
TRBJ1-6	TRBV19	CASSTWTANNSPLHF
TRBJ2-6	TRBV29-1	CSVEGRGASGANVLTF
TRBJ2-7	TRBV4-1	CASSQDRGTALSYEQYF
TRBJ1-2	TRBV12-3/TRBV12-4	CASSLKENYGYTF
TRBJ1-1	TRBV6-2/TRBV6-3	CASSDLRGREAFF
TRBJ1-5	TRBV19	CAADSGNQPQHF
TRBJ1-6	TRBV6-1	CASSEVRDRVNF
TRBJ2-3	TRBV14	CASSQDRASGRRRYF
TRBJ1-5	TRBV5-1	CASSLAPRGSNQPQHF
TRBJ1-5	TRBV5-5	CASSLSAHAWSNQPQHF
TRBJ2-7	TRBV10-2	CASTRGPEQYF
TRBJ1-1	TRBV9	CASSVDSMNTEAFF
TRBJ1-2	TRBV12-2	CASRSGTGRGYTF
TRBJ1-1	TRBV6-4	CAIRSPKAFF
TRBJ2-7	TRBV4-2	CASSPGVGAWEQYF
TRBJ2-2	TRBV30	CAWRRGNTGELFF
TRBJ2-3	TRBV10-3	CAISEPTGLNTDTQYF
TRBJ2-6	TRBV2	CASSEDATGANVLTF
TRBJ2-1	TRBV19	CASSDGGAYSYNEQFF
TRBJ1-1	TRBV11-2	CASSANRALNTEAFF
TRBJ2-3	TRBV9	CASSTRAGGWDTQYF
TRBJ1-2	TRBV4-2	CASSPTDRGAYGYTF
TRBJ1-1	TRBV19	CASSPGGLPAAFF
TRBJ1-2	TRBV20-1	CSASTRTNYGYTF
TRBJ2-7	TRBV4-2	CASSQDAGAKPYEQYF
TRBJ2-7	TRBV30	CAWSWRGRQYF
TRBJ1-1	TRBV5-5	CASSPNARTWGNTEAFF
TRBJ1-2	TRBV18	CASSPVGTHYGYTF
TRBJ2-1	TRBV7-9	CASSARKVGTDYNEQFF
TRBJ2-2	TRBV7-2	CASREPGRDRNTGELFF
TRBJ1-2	TRBV7-9	CASSATRNYGYTF
TRBJ2-2	TRBV20-1	CSASGQNTGELFF
TRBJ1-1	TRBV5-1	CASSLAGNTEAFF
TRBJ1-2	TRBV3-1/TRBV3-2	CASSQGGIYGYTF
TRBJ2-7	TRBV5-1	CASSLEDRHYEQYF
TRBJ2-5	TRBV4-3	CASSHRQEDAAFQETQYF
TRBJ1-2	TRBV19	CASTPGGSLLYGYTF
TRBJ2-1	TRBV19	CASSLSGIYNEQFF
TRBJ2-1	TRBV28	CASRRTGYNEQFF
TRBJ2-3	TRBV3-1/TRBV3-2	CASSPTHRVEGTDTQYF
TRBJ2-7	TRBV4-3	CASSHSAPGGPYEQYF
TRBJ1-2	TRBV6-5	CASSWTGANYGYTF
TRBJ2-3	TRBV6-2/TRBV6-3	CASSYYAAGENTQYF
TRBJ1-5	TRBV2	CASSESGQISNQPQHF
TRBJ2-7	TRBV4-1	CASSQDRGATYEQYF
TRBJ1-2	TRBV7-9	CASSSTGGAYGYTF
TRBJ2-1	TRBV2	CASTPGLAGYNEQFF
TRBJ1-1	TRBV6-1	CASSEAATGFTEAFF
TRBJ1-2	TRBV27	CASSLLGAGGYTF
TRBJ1-1	TRBV7-8	CASTLDRMNTEAFF
TRBJ1-3	TRBV5-1	CASSLGGALSGNTIYF
TRBJ2-7	TRBV30	CAWRTGNTYEQYF
TRBJ1-1	TRBV5-6	CASSVLTGMNTEAFF
TRBJ2-3	TRBV27	CASSFGSGADTQYF